One sample yielded the 6 T cell receptor beta chains listed below, sequenced in a study of shared clonotypes between healthy human individuals. Repertoires were generated with immunoSEQ multiplex PCR, while TCRdb's copy carries only in-frame clones and drops some. The data show 550,000 to 800,000 clones, 90% seen once. Source material: memory CD8+ T cells from PBMCs. Subset denoted: CD45RO+ cells pooled with CCR7-negative TemRA cells. These receptors all come from a man aged 18 to 30 in good health. Some clones in this sample may be carry-over from other donors' samples.

As regards this clone: Other DNA sequences in the same sample also yield this CDR3. The chain links TRBV11-2 to TRBJ2-7; unclear D gene. The CDR3 is made up of 14 amino acids. V was cut by 1 base and J by 0 bases, with 7 bases left in between. Germline loops: CDR1 SGHAT, CDR2 FQNNGV. CDR3: CASSLAPGSYEQYF. For the CDR3, the DNA is TGTGCCAGCAGCTTAGCCCCAGGCTCCTACGAGCAGTACTTC.

This CDR3 reads CASSLLKTNTGELFF. CDR3 in DNA: TGTGCCAGCAGTTTACTGAAGACGAACACCGGGGAGCTGTTTTTT. The V gene is TRBV27, the J gene TRBJ2-2; D gene uncertain. CDR1 is MNHEY and CDR2 is SMNVEV in the germline V gene (reference sequence). V lost 2 bases, J lost 0 bases, and 7 bases lay in between. This CDR3 region has 15 residues.

This chain uses TRBV28 with TRBJ2-1; TRBD2 matches 9 bases. Germline CDR1 reads MDHEN; CDR2 reads SYDVKM. V was clipped by 4 bases and J by 6 bases; unmatched bases: 13. The CDR3 runs 17 residues. Here the CDR3 DNA reads TGTGCCAGCAGTTCCGATCAAAGCGGGAGGTTCGGCAATGAGCAGTTCTTC. Its translation is CASSSDQSGRFGNEQFF.

The chain combines TRBV5-4 with TRBJ2-1; 15 bases are shared with TRBD2. V shed 3 bases and J 6 bases; nucleotides not matched to a gene: 4. The germline V gene has CDR1 SGHNT and CDR2 YYREEE (reference sequence). The CDR3 has 16 residues. CDR3 DNA: TGTGCCAGCAGCTATTGGACTAGCGGGAGGGCCAATGAGCAGTTCTTC. Protein: CASSYWTSGRANEQFF.

This chain connects TRBV25-1 to TRBJ2-1, with D uncertain. V was pared by 2 bases and J by 1 base, with 6 bases between. CDR1 and CDR2 (germline): MGHDK, SYGVNS. This CDR3 has 14 residues. The CDR3 sequence is CASSEVGSYNEQFF. The CDR3 nucleotides are TGTGCCAGCAGTGAAGTCGGTTCCTACAATGAGCAGTTCTTC. Combining the CDR3 with reference TRBV25-1 and TRBJ2-1 gives the whole variable domain EADIYQTPRYLVIGTGKKITLECSQTMGHDKMYWYQQDPGMELHLIHYSYGVNSTEKGDLSSESTVSRIRTEHFPLTLESARPSHTSQYLCASSEVGSYNEQFFGPGTRLTVL.

The gene calls are TRBV5-1 and TRBJ1-4; TRBD1 agrees at 8 bases. The CDR3 extends over 18 amino acids. Germline V gene data show CDR1 as SGHRS and CDR2 as YFSETQ. The V and J ends lost 3 bases and 3 bases, in that order; junction bases with no gene match: 13. As DNA, the CDR3 is TGCGCCAGCAGCTCGCCTGGAATACCGGGACAGGCTAATGAAAAACTGTTTTTT. Protein product: CASSSPGIPGQANEKLFF.